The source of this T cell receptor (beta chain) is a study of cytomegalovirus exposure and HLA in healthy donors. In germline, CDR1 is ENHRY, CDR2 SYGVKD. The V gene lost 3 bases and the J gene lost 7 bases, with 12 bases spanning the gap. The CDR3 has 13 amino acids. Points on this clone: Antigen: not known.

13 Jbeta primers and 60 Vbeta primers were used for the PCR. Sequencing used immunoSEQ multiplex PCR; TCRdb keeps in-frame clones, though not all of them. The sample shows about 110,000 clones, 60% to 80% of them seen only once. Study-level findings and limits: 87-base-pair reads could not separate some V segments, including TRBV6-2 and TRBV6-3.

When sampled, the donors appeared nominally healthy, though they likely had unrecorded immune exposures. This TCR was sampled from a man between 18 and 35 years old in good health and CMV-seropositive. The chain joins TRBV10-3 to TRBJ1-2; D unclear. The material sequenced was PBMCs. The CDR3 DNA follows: TGTGCCATCAGTGACCAGGAAGGCAGTGGCTACACCTTC. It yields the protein CAISDQEGSGYTF.